These T cell receptor beta chains were read from a single sample in a study of identical twins. One entry per CDR3 protein results from TCRdb running MiXCR on the 5' RACE reads. The sample contains 210,000 or so distinct CDR3 sequences, 15% of which appear only once. The sample also formed part of further work on T cells expressing NK-cell markers.

Material: CD8+ T cells sorted from blood. These receptors were obtained from a woman between 18 and 30 years old in good health. The CDR3 runs from the conserved cysteine through the conserved F or W. A D gene is named only where the DNA matches it firmly. Some rows mark clone size as missing; the rest say once, few, many or name a class of expanded clone.

clone_size,v_call,j_call,d_call,cdr3_aa,cdr3_nt
NA,TRBV20-1,TRBJ2-1,NA,CSARLGVPREQFF,TGCAGTGCTAGACTCGGGGTACCTAGGGAGCAGTTCTTC
NA,TRBV12-5,TRBJ2-1,TRBD2,CASGERETVSYNEQFF,TGTGCTAGTGGGGAGCGGGAGACTGTGTCCTACAATGAGCAGTTCTTC
NA,TRBV7-2,TRBJ2-7,NA,CASSPLYYEQYF,TGTGCCAGCAGCCCTCTTTACTACGAGCAGTACTTC
few,TRBV20-1,TRBJ2-2,NA,CSAGAQLTGELFF,TGCAGTGCAGGCGCCCAGCTCACCGGGGAGCTGTTTTTT
few,TRBV27,TRBJ2-1,NA,CASSLAVPGNEQFF,TGTGCCAGCAGTTTGGCTGTCCCAGGGAATGAGCAGTTCTTC
NA,TRBV13,TRBJ2-7,NA,CASSPAGHSYEQYF,TGTGCCAGCAGCCCCGCCGGGCACTCCTACGAGCAGTACTTC
NA,TRBV14,TRBJ2-5,NA,CASSQGGRGRVGETQYF,TGTGCCAGCAGCCAAGGGGGTCGCGGGCGCGTTGGAGAGACCCAGTACTTC
once,TRBV10-3,TRBJ2-5,NA,CTISFGTRGGNQRGTQYF,TGTACCATCAGTTTCGGAACTCGGGGCGGCAACCAGAGGGGGACCCAGTACTTC
NA,TRBV7-9,TRBJ2-5,NA,CASTKYQETQYF,TGTGCCAGCACCAAGTACCAAGAGACCCAGTACTTC
NA,TRBV7-9,TRBJ2-5,NA,CASSGDYQETQYF,TGTGCCAGCAGCGGAGATTACCAAGAGACCCAGTACTTC
many,TRBV27,TRBJ2-7,NA,CASSLKPRREQYF,TGTGCCAGCAGTTTAAAACCACGACGGGAGCAGTACTTC
few,TRBV6-1,TRBJ2-2,TRBD1,CASSPGTGSTGELFF,TGTGCCAGCAGTCCCGGGACAGGGAGCACCGGGGAGCTGTTTTTT
many,TRBV12-3/TRBV12-4,TRBJ2-7,NA,CASSFSPSYEQYF,TGTGCCAGCAGTTTTAGTCCCTCCTACGAGCAGTACTTC
NA,TRBV30,TRBJ2-1,NA,CASLSSYEQFF,TGTGCCTCCCTATCTAGCTATGAGCAGTTCTTC
few,TRBV6-1,TRBJ2-5,NA,CASNPYRGAGQETQYF,TGTGCCAGCAATCCCTACCGAGGAGCCGGACAAGAGACCCAGTACTTC
many,TRBV12-3/TRBV12-4,TRBJ2-2,TRBD2,CASTPLAGGYGELFF,TGTGCCAGCACTCCCCTAGCGGGAGGGTACGGGGAGCTGTTTTTT
few,TRBV4-2,TRBJ1-3,NA,CASRGRLPGNTIYF,TGTGCCAGCCGCGGTCGTTTACCTGGAAACACCATATATTTT
NA,TRBV9,TRBJ2-1,NA,CASSVARDGAIYNEQFF,TGTGCCAGCAGCGTAGCCCGGGACGGGGCCATTTACAATGAGCAGTTCTTC
few,TRBV27,TRBJ2-1,TRBD1,CASTYTGGSGNEQFF,TGTGCCAGCACCTATACAGGGGGCAGTGGAAATGAGCAGTTCTTC
NA,TRBV27,TRBJ2-4,TRBD2,CASAGGPHRKNIQYF,TGTGCCAGCGCGGGAGGGCCCCACCGAAAAAACATTCAGTACTTC
NA,TRBV7-2,TRBJ2-4,NA,CASSRDSQNIQYF,TGTGCCAGCAGCCGGGACTCCCAAAACATTCAGTACTTC
many,TRBV12-3/TRBV12-4,TRBJ2-1,NA,CASSRLRDNEQFF,TGTGCCAGCAGCCGACTTAGGGACAATGAGCAGTTCTTC
NA,TRBV12-3/TRBV12-4,TRBJ2-5,TRBD1,CASRPTGGRETQYF,TGTGCCAGCAGACCGACAGGGGGCCGGGAGACCCAGTACTTC